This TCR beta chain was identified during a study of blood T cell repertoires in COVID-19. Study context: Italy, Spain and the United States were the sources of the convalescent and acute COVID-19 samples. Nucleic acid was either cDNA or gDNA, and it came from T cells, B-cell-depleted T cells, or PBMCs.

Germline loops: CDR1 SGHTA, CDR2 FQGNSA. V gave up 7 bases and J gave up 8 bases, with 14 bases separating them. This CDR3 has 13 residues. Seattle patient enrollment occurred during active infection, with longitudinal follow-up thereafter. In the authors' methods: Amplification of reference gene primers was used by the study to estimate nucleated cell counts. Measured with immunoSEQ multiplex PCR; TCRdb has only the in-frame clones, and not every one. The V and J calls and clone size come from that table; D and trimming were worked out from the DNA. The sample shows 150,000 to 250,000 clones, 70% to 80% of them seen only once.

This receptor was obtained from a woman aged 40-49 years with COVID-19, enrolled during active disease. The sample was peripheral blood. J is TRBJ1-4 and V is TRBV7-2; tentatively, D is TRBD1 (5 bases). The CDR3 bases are TGTGCCAGCATGGGCAGGGCTGAGGAAAAACTGTTTTTT. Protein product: CASMGRAEEKLFF. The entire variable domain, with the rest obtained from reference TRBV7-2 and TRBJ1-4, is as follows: GAGVSQSPSNKVTEKGKDVELRCDPISGHTALYWYRQSLGQGLEFLIYFQGNSAPDKSGLPSDRFSAERTGGSVSTLTIQRTQQEDSAVYLCASMGRAEEKLFFGSGTQLSVL.